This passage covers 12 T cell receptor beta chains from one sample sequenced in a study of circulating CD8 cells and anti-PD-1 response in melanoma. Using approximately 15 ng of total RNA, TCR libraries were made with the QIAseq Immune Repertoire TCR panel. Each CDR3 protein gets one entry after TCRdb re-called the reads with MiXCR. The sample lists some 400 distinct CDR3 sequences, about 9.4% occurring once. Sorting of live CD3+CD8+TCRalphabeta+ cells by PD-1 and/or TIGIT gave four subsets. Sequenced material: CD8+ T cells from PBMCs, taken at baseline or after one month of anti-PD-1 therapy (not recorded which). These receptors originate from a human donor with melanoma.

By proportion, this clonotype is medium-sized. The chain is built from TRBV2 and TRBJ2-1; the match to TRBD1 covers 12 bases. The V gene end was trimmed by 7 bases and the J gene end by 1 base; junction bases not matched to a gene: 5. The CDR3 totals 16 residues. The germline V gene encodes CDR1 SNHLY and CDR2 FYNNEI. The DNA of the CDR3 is TGTGCCAGCACTACGGGACAGGGGGCATCCTACAATGAGCAGTTCTTC. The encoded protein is CASTTGQGASYNEQFF.

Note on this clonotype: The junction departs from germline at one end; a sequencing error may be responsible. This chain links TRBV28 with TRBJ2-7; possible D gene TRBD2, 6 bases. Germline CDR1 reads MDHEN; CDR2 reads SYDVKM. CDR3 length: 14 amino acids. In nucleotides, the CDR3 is TGTGCCAGCAGTTCCAGACTAGTTCCCTACGAGCAGTGCTTC. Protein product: CASSSRLVPYEQCF.

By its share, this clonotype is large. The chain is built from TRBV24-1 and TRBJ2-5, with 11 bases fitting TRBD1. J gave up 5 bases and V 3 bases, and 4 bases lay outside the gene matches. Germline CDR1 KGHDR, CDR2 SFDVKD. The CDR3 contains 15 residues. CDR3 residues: CATSDPDRGHETQYF. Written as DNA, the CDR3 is TGTGCCACCAGTGATCCGGACAGGGGGCATGAGACCCAGTACTTC.

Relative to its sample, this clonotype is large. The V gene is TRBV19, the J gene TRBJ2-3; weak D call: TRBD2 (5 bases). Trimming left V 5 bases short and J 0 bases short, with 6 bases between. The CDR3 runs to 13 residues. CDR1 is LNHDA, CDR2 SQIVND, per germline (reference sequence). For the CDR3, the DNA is TGTGCCAGTAGTGTAGCGAGCACAGATACGCAGTATTTT. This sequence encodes CASSVASTDTQYF. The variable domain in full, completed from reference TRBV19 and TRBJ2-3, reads DGGITQSPKYLFRKEGQNVTLSCEQNLNHDAMYWYRQDPGQGLRLIYYSQIVNDFQKGDIAEGYSVSREKKESFPLTVTSAQKNPTAFYLCASSVASTDTQYFGPGTRLTVL.

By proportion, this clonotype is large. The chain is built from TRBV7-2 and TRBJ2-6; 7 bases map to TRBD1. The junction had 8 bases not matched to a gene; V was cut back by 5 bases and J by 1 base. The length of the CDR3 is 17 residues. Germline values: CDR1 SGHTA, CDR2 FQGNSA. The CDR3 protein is CASSGTGALSGANVLTF. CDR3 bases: TGTGCCAGCAGCGGAACAGGGGCCCTGTCTGGGGCCAACGTCCTGACTTTC.

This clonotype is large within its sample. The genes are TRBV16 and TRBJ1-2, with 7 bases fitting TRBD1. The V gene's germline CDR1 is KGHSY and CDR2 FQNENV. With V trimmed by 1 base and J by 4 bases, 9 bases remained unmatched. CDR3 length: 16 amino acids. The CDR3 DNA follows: TGTGCCAGCAGCCAATTGGTCGGACAGGTCTCCTATGGCTACACCTTC. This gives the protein CASSQLVGQVSYGYTF. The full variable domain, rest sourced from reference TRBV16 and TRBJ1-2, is GEEVAQTPKHLVRGEGQKAKLYCAPIKGHSYVFWYQQVLKNEFKFLISFQNENVFDETGMPKERFSAKCLPNSPCSLEIQATKLEDSAVYFCASSQLVGQVSYGYTFGSGTRLTVV.

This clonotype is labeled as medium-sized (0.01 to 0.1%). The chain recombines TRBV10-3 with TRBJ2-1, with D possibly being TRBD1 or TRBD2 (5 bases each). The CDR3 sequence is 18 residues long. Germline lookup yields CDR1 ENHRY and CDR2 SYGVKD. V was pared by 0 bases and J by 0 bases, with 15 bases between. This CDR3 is CAISESRPGTFSYNEQFF. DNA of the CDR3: TGTGCCATCAGTGAGTCGAGGCCCGGGACCTTCTCCTACAATGAGCAGTTCTTC.

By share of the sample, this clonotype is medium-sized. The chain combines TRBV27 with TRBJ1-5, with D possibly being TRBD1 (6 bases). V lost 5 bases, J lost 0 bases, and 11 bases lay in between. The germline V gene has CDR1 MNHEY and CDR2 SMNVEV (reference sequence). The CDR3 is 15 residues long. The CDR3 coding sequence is TGTGCCAGCAGTCTAAGGGGGATTAGCAATCAGCCCCAGCATTTT. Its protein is CASSLRGISNQPQHF.

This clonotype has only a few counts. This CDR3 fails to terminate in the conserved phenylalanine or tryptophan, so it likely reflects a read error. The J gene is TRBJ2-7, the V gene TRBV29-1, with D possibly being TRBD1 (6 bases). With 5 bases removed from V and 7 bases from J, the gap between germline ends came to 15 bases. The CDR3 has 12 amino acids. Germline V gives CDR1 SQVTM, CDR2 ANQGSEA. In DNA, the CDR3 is TGCAGCGTTTGGGCAGGGGACACGGAGCAGTACATC. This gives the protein CSVWAGDTEQYI.

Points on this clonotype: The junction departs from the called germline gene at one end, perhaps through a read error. The CDR3 reads CSVEEGLQEVNGQFF. Here the CDR3 DNA reads TGCAGCGTTGAAGAGGGACTCCAGGAGGTTAATGGGCAGTTCTTC. The chain links TRBV29-1 to TRBJ2-1; possible D gene TRBD2, 6 bases. Germline values: CDR1 SQVTM, CDR2 ANQGSEA. This CDR3 region has 15 residues.

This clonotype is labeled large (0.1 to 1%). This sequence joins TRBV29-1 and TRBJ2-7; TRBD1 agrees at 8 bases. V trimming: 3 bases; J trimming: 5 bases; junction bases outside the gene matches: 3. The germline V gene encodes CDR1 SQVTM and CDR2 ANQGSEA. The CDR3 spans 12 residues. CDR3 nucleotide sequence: TGCAGCGTTGAGGACAGGGCCGACGAGCAGTACTTC. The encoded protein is CSVEDRADEQYF.

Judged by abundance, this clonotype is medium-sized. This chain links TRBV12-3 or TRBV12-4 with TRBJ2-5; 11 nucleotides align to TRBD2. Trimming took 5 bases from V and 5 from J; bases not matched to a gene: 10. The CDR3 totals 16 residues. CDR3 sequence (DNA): TGTGCCAGCAGTACTCCGGGACTAGCGGACGGGGAGACCCAGTACTTC. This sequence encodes CASSTPGLADGETQYF.